The next 9 T cell receptor beta chains were all read from a single sample in a study of Graves' ophthalmopathy and Graves' hyperthyroidism. RNA transcripts were the source from which TCR beta CDR3 regions were amplified. Investigators did first-round RT-PCR with HTBI primers, then second-round multiplex PCR. TCRdb reprocessed the multiplex PCR reads with MiXCR, giving one entry per CDR3 protein. The repertoire consists of roughly 400,000 distinct CDR3 sequences, with roughly 15% occurring once and the leading ten covering roughly 2.6%. The sequenced material came from peripheral blood. All receptors derive from an adult woman with stable Graves' hyperthyroidism.

Only a few counts were recorded for this clonotype. In nucleotides, the CDR3 is TGTGCCAGTAGCCACCCGCAGGGAACTGAAGCTTTCTTT. Its translation is CASSHPQGTEAFF. This chain connects TRBV19 to TRBJ1-1; perhaps TRBD1 as D (5 bases). CDR3 length: 13 residues. The germline gives CDR1 LNHDA, CDR2 SQIVND (reference sequence). Trimming removed 6 bases at V and 5 bases at J, with 13 bases between.

There are many counts of this clonotype. The chain is built from TRBV20-1 and TRBJ1-3; D may be TRBD1 (6 bases). The germline CDR1 and CDR2 sequences are DFQATT and SNEGSKA (reference sequence). The length of the CDR3 is 17 residues. Deletions cut 0 bases from V and 0 bases from J, with 15 bases between. Here the CDR3 DNA reads TGCAGTGCTAGAGAAGTCGAAGGCAGGGGCTCTGGAAACACCATATATTTT. Its translation: CSAREVEGRGSGNTIYF.

This clonotype was picked up many times. The V call is TRBV11-2, the J call TRBJ2-7, with 8 bases identical to TRBD2. Germline-derived CDR1 and CDR2 are SGHAT and FQNNGV. After removal of 5 bases from V and 2 bases from J, the junction contained 17 bases not matched to a gene. CDR3 length: 18 residues. The CDR3 DNA reads as TGTGCCAGCAGCCCCCTATTAGCGATAGGAGCGGGAGCCTACGAGCAGTACTTC. As protein: CASSPLLAIGAGAYEQYF.

The V call is TRBV5-1, the J call TRBJ1-3, with D perhaps TRBD1 (6 bases). The V gene lost 0 bases and the J gene lost 0 bases, with 10 bases spanning the gap. The germline V gene encodes CDR1 SGHRS and CDR2 YFSETQ. CDR3 length: 16 residues. CDR3 sequence (DNA): TGCGCCAGCAGCTTGGGCAGGGGACCCTCTGGAAACACCATATATTTT. This sequence encodes CASSLGRGPSGNTIYF.

This chain uses TRBV27 with TRBJ2-2, with D uncertain. The V gene's germline CDR1 is MNHEY and CDR2 SMNVEV (reference sequence). The CDR3 spans 14 residues. V was shortened by 5 bases and J by 3 bases, with 10 bases between the two germline ends. This chain's CDR3 is CASSIYRYTGELFF. The CDR3, as DNA: TGTGCCAGCAGTATTTATAGGTACACCGGGGAGCTGTTTTTT.

The sample holds many counts of this clonotype. The chain uses TRBV28 and TRBJ1-2; 7 nucleotides line up with TRBD1. From germline, CDR1 is MDHEN and CDR2 SYDVKM. The V segment lost 1 base and the J segment 4 bases; nucleotides outside the gene matches: 24. CDR3 size: 21 residues. The CDR3 DNA is TGTGCCAGCAGTTTATCACTTGTCTGGCGGATCGGGACAGCGATACTCTATGGCTACACCTTC. Translating it yields CASSLSLVWRIGTAILYGYTF.

This clonotype showed up many times. The chain couples TRBV27 to TRBJ1-1, with TRBD1 matching over 9 bases. Trimming cost V 6 bases and J 6 bases; bases outside gene matches: 8. CDR1 and CDR2 (germline): MNHEY, SMNVEV (reference sequence). This CDR3 region has 14 residues. This CDR3 is CASRDLDRGSEAFF. In nucleotides, the CDR3 is TGTGCCAGCAGAGACCTCGACAGGGGGTCTGAAGCTTTCTTT.

V usage is TRBV9 and J usage is TRBJ2-2; 11 bases line up with TRBD2. V shed 3 bases, J shed 4 bases, and the junction held 8 bases outside the gene matches. The germline gives CDR1 SGDLS, CDR2 YYNGEE. This CDR3 region has 17 residues. The CDR3 coding sequence is TGTGCCAGCAGCGGAACCGGGACTAGCGGCAGCACCGGGGAGCTGTTTTTT. This gives the protein CASSGTGTSGSTGELFF. The full variable domain, completed using reference TRBV9 and TRBJ2-2, is DSGVTQTPKHLITATGQRVTLRCSPRSGDLSVYWYQQSLDQGLQFLIQYYNGEERAKGNILERFSAQQFPDLHSELNLSSLELGDSALYFCASSGTGTSGSTGELFFGEGSRLTVL.

This clonotype was counted a single time. The rearrangement joins TRBV12-3 or TRBV12-4 to TRBJ1-1; D is ambiguous. V was clipped by 2 bases and J by 1 base, with 11 bases between them. The CDR3 extends over 15 amino acids. CDR3 amino acids: CASSLYGRTNTEAFF. The CDR3 DNA follows: TGTGCCAGCAGTTTATACGGGCGCACGAACACTGAAGCTTTCTTT.